The 4 T cell receptor beta chains in this list originate from one sample, sequenced in a study of blood T cells in healthy people across ages. The use of a sample-barcoded 5' primer and a J-beta primer mix characterized a second PCR of roughly 6 to 12 cycles. TCRdb reprocessed the 5' RACE reads via MiXCR and lists one record per CDR3 protein. The table shows some 1.1 million distinct CDR3 sequences, with around two fifths occurring only once. Sequencing used blood. The receptors come from a man between 18 and 35 years old in good health.

As to this clonotype: This may stem from a read error, because a much larger clone lies one nucleotide away. The rearrangement joins TRBV20-1 to TRBJ2-3, with unresolved D. Per germline, CDR1 DFQATT and CDR2 SNEGSKA (reference sequence). Trimming left V 8 bases short and J 1 base short, with 16 bases between. CDR3 size: 14 residues. CDR3: CSTRTFGRTDTQYF. CDR3 DNA: TGCAGTACCCGCACTTTTGGCCGCACAGATACGCAGTATTTT.

This clonotype has more than one count but fewer than ten. The chain combines TRBV7-2 with TRBJ1-4; tentatively, D is TRBD1 (5 bases). Trimming removed 0 bases from V and 0 bases from J, with 8 bases in between. The V gene's germline CDR1 is SGHTA and CDR2 FQGNSA. The CDR3 has 16 residues. The DNA for the CDR3 is TGTGCCAGCAGCTTAGCGGAGGGGACAACTAATGAAAAACTGTTTTTT. It is translated as CASSLAEGTTNEKLFF.

The V call is TRBV4-3, the J call TRBJ2-3, with D possibly matching TRBD2 (6 bases). The germline gives CDR1 LGHNA, CDR2 YSLEER. The CDR3 covers 13 residues. V lost 5 bases to trimming and J lost 6 bases, with 12 bases between them. Here the CDR3 DNA reads TGCGCCAGCAGCGATACTAGCTCGGATACGCAGTATTTT. Its protein is CASSDTSSDTQYF.

Notes on this clonotype: A read error may account for a junction end that differs from germline. CDR3 sequence: CVSSYTRGTNTEAFF. CDR3 sequence (DNA): TGTGTCAGCAGTTACACAAGGGGTACGAACACTGAAGCTTTCTTT. The gene calls are TRBV27 and TRBJ1-1; possible D gene TRBD1, 5 bases. Germline V gene sequence: CDR1 MNHEY, CDR2 SMNVEV (reference sequence). The CDR3 loop spans 15 amino acids.